Below are 3 T cell receptor beta chains sequenced from a single sample in a study of blood T cell repertoires in COVID-19. Measured with immunoSEQ multiplex PCR; TCRdb has only the in-frame clones, and not every one. The table has 200,000 to 300,000 clones, 88% seen once. The sequenced sample was peripheral blood. These receptors were obtained from a man aged 55 to 70 who had recovered from COVID-19.

This clone was counted between two and nine times. This chain joins TRBV27 and TRBJ1-1, with TRBD1 identical over 7 bases. This CDR3 contains 13 residues. Unmatched junction bases numbered 6, after V lost 6 bases and J lost 5 bases. From germline, CDR1 is MNHEY and CDR2 SMNVEV (reference sequence). The CDR3 DNA is TGTGCCAGCAGCTTGGACAGGACAACTGAAGCTTTCTTT. It yields the protein CASSLDRTTEAFF.

The chain combines TRBV6-4 with TRBJ2-7; 13 bases are a match to TRBD2. Germline-derived CDR1 and CDR2 are MRHNA and SNTAGT. The CDR3 spans 18 residues. V lost 0 bases to trimming and J lost 4 bases; unmatched junction nucleotides: 9. The CDR3 DNA follows: TGTGCCAGCAGTGACTCGAAACGGACTAGCGGGGGAGCTTACGAGCAGTACTTC. Protein product: CASSDSKRTSGGAYEQYF.

This CDR3 reads CASSFSRGRFEKLFF. The CDR3 nucleotides read TGTGCCAGCAGCTTTAGCAGGGGGCGTTTTGAAAAACTGTTTTTT. This rearrangement joins TRBV5-4 to TRBJ1-4; 8 bases fit TRBD1. The CDR3 contains 15 residues. J gave up 7 bases and V 2 bases, and 7 bases lay outside the gene matches. In germline, CDR1 is SGHNT, CDR2 YYREEE (reference sequence). The full variable domain, its missing parts supplied by reference TRBV5-4 and TRBJ1-4, is ETGVTQSPTHLIKTRGQQVTLRCSSQSGHNTVSWYQQALGQGPQFIFQYYREEENGRGNFPPRFSGLQFPNYSSELNVNALELDDSALYLCASSFSRGRFEKLFFGSGTQLSVL.